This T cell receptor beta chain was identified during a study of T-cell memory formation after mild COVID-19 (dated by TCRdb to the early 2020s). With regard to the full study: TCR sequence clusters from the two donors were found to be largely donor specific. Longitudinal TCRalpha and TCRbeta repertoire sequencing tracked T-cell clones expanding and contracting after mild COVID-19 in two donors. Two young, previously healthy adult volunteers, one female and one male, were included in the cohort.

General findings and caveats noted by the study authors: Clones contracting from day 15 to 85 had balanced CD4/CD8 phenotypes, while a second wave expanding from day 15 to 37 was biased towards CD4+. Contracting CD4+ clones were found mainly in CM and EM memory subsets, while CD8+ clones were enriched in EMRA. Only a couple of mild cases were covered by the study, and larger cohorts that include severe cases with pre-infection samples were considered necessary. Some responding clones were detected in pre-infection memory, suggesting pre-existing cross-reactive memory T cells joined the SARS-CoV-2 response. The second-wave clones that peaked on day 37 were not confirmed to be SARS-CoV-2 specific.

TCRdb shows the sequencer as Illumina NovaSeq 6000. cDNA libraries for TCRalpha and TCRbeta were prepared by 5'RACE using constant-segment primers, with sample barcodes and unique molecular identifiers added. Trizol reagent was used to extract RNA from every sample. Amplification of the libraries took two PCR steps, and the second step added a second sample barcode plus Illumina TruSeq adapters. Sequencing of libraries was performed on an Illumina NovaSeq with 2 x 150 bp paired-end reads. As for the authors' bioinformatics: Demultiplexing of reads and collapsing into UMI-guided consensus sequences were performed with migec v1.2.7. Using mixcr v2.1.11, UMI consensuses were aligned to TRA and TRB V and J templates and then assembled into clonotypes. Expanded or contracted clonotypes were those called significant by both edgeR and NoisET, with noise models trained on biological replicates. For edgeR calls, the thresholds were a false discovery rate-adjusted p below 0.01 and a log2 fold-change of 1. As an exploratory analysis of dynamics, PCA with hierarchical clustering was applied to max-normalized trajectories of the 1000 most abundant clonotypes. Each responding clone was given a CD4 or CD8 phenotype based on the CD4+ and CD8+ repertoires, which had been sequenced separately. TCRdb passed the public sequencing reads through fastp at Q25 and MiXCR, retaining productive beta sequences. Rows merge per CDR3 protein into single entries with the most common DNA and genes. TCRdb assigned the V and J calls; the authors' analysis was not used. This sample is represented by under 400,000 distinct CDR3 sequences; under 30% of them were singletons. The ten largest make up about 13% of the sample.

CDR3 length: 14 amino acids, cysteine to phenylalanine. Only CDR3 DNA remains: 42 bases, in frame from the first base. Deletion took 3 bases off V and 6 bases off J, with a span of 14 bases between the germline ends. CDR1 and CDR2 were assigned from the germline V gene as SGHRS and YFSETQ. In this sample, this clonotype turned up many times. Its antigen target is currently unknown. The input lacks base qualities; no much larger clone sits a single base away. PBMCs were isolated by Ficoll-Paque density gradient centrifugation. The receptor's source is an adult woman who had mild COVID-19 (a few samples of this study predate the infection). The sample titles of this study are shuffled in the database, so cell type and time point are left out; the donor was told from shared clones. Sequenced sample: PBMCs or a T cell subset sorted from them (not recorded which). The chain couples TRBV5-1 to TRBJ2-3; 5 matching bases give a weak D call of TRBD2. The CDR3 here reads CASSSHYGEDTQYF. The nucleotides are TGCGCCAGCAGCTCTCACTACGGGGAGGATACGCAGTATTTT.